These T cell receptor beta chains were read from a single sample in a study of T and B cells in COVID-19 patients. From the multiplex PCR reads, TCRdb called clonotypes with MiXCR, one entry per CDR3 protein. The repertoire includes roughly 25,000 distinct CDR3 sequences, less than 35% of them detected once, and 1.5% to 2% sits in the top ten. The sample comprised blood. All receptors come from a human donor who had recovered from COVID-19. CDR3s include the opening cysteine and the closing phenylalanine or tryptophan. Fields, in order: J gene, clone size, D gene, V gene, CDR3 DNA, CDR3 protein. D genes are given only for firm matches. Not every row has a clone size; where given, it reads once, few, many or a size class.

J gene: TRBJ2-1
clone size: medium-sized
D gene: .
V gene: TRBV19
CDR3 DNA: TGTGCCACGAGCATGGTTTGGGAGCAGTTCTTC
CDR3 protein: CATSMVWEQFF

J gene: TRBJ2-5
clone size: few
D gene: TRBD2
V gene: TRBV5-6
CDR3 DNA: TGTGCCAGCAGCTTGAGATTAGCGGGGGTGGAGACCCAGTACTTC
CDR3 protein: CASSLRLAGVETQYF

J gene: TRBJ2-3
clone size: few
D gene: .
V gene: TRBV12-3/TRBV12-4
CDR3 DNA: TGTGCCAGAAAAGACTGGGACGGTATCACAGATACGCAGTATTTT
CDR3 protein: CARKDWDGITDTQYF

J gene: TRBJ2-6
clone size: many
D gene: TRBD1
V gene: TRBV10-3
CDR3 DNA: TGTGCCACCTATGACAGGGCGAGGGCCAACGTCCTGACTTTC
CDR3 protein: CATYDRARANVLTF

J gene: TRBJ1-5
clone size: few
D gene: .
V gene: TRBV6-2/TRBV6-3
CDR3 DNA: TGTGCCAGCAGTTACACCGGCAATCAGCCCCAGCATTTT
CDR3 protein: CASSYTGNQPQHF

J gene: TRBJ1-2
clone size: .
D gene: TRBD1
V gene: TRBV27
CDR3 DNA: TGTGCCAGCAGTTCGGCAGGGGGCGTGGGGAGCTACACCTTC
CDR3 protein: CASSSAGGVGSYTF

J gene: TRBJ1-1
clone size: few
D gene: .
V gene: TRBV6-6
CDR3 DNA: TGTGCCAGCAGTTACACTGCCTCCGGACTTTTGACTGAAGCTTTCTTT
CDR3 protein: CASSYTASGLLTEAFF

J gene: TRBJ1-5
clone size: .
D gene: .
V gene: TRBV7-9
CDR3 DNA: TGTGCCAGCGGGGTTAGCAATCAGCCCCAGCATTTT
CDR3 protein: CASGVSNQPQHF

J gene: TRBJ2-7
clone size: .
D gene: .
V gene: TRBV6-1
CDR3 DNA: TGTGCCAGCAGGGGTTTCGCCTACGAGCAGTACTTC
CDR3 protein: CASRGFAYEQYF

J gene: TRBJ2-7
clone size: .
D gene: TRBD2
V gene: TRBV20-1
CDR3 DNA: TGCAGTGCTAGAGACGGGACTAGCTCCTACGAGCAGTACTTC
CDR3 protein: CSARDGTSSYEQYF

J gene: TRBJ2-5
clone size: few
D gene: .
V gene: TRBV6-2/TRBV6-3
CDR3 DNA: TGTGCCAGCAGTTACTCGTCCGGGTCCGGGACCCAGTACTTC
CDR3 protein: CASSYSSGSGTQYF

J gene: TRBJ1-4
clone size: once
D gene: .
V gene: TRBV2
CDR3 DNA: TGTGCCAGCAGACAGGGCCATGAAAAACTGTTTTTT
CDR3 protein: CASRQGHEKLFF

J gene: TRBJ2-7
clone size: .
D gene: TRBD2
V gene: TRBV6-6
CDR3 DNA: TGTGCCAGCAGTTACCGGACTAGGCTCGACGAGCAGTACTTC
CDR3 protein: CASSYRTRLDEQYF

J gene: TRBJ1-4
clone size: few
D gene: TRBD1
V gene: TRBV12-3/TRBV12-4
CDR3 DNA: TGTGCCAGCAGTTCCGGGACAGCCGCAACTAATGAAAAACTGTTTTTT
CDR3 protein: CASSSGTAATNEKLFF

J gene: TRBJ1-2
clone size: .
D gene: TRBD1
V gene: TRBV4-3
CDR3 DNA: TGTGCCAGCAGCCAAACAGGGGATTCTGGCTATGGCTACACCTTC
CDR3 protein: CASSQTGDSGYGYTF

J gene: TRBJ2-5
clone size: .
D gene: .
V gene: TRBV30
CDR3 DNA: TGTGCCTGGAGTGTACCCAGGACCGGACAGGAGACCCAGTACTTC
CDR3 protein: CAWSVPRTGQETQYF

J gene: TRBJ2-7
clone size: .
D gene: TRBD1
V gene: TRBV6-5
CDR3 DNA: TGTGCCAGCAAGTACAGGGGTACCTACGAGCAGTACTTC
CDR3 protein: CASKYRGTYEQYF

J gene: TRBJ2-7
clone size: .
D gene: .
V gene: TRBV13
CDR3 DNA: TGTGCCAGCAGCTTAGCCTACGAGCAGTACTTC
CDR3 protein: CASSLAYEQYF

J gene: TRBJ2-7
clone size: many
D gene: .
V gene: TRBV19
CDR3 DNA: TGTGCCAGTAGTATCGAGGATCCCTACGAGCAGTACTTC
CDR3 protein: CASSIEDPYEQYF

J gene: TRBJ2-3
clone size: medium-sized
D gene: .
V gene: TRBV29-1
CDR3 DNA: TGCAGCGTTGAAGCCCTAAGCACAGATACGCAGTATTTT
CDR3 protein: CSVEALSTDTQYF

J gene: TRBJ2-7
clone size: many
D gene: .
V gene: TRBV27
CDR3 DNA: TGTGCCAGCAGTGTAAGGGGGTCCTACGAGCAGTACTTC
CDR3 protein: CASSVRGSYEQYF

J gene: TRBJ1-2
clone size: .
D gene: TRBD1
V gene: TRBV18
CDR3 DNA: TGTGCCAGCTCACCCGAGAACAGGGGACACGGCTACACCTTC
CDR3 protein: CASSPENRGHGYTF

J gene: TRBJ1-4
clone size: .
D gene: .
V gene: TRBV6-5
CDR3 DNA: TGTGCCAGCAGTTACCTTGGGGATCTCGGGACTAATGAAAAACTGTTTTTT
CDR3 protein: CASSYLGDLGTNEKLFF

J gene: TRBJ1-5
clone size: once
D gene: .
V gene: TRBV12-3/TRBV12-4
CDR3 DNA: TGTGCCAGCAGTTTACGCAGTTCCCGGAATCAGCCCCAGCATTTT
CDR3 protein: CASSLRSSRNQPQHF

J gene: TRBJ1-2
clone size: .
D gene: TRBD1
V gene: TRBV6-1
CDR3 DNA: TGTGCCAGCAGTGGTAGGACAGGGAACTATGGCTACACCTTC
CDR3 protein: CASSGRTGNYGYTF

J gene: TRBJ1-2
clone size: .
D gene: .
V gene: TRBV19
CDR3 DNA: TGTGCCAGTGGATCCGGCGCCCCAGGGGGCTACACCTTC
CDR3 protein: CASGSGAPGGYTF

J gene: TRBJ2-1
clone size: medium-sized
D gene: .
V gene: TRBV29-1
CDR3 DNA: TGCAGCGTTCGAGGAGGAGGTTACAATGAGCAGTTCTTC
CDR3 protein: CSVRGGGYNEQFF

J gene: TRBJ2-7
clone size: .
D gene: .
V gene: TRBV19
CDR3 DNA: TGTGCCAGTAGTAGGGACATGGGGCCCTACGAGCAGTACTTC
CDR3 protein: CASSRDMGPYEQYF

J gene: TRBJ2-5
clone size: .
D gene: .
V gene: TRBV27
CDR3 DNA: TGTGCCAGCAGCCCCAGCGGTGTCGAGACCCAGTACTTC
CDR3 protein: CASSPSGVETQYF

J gene: TRBJ2-5
clone size: many
D gene: .
V gene: TRBV19
CDR3 DNA: TGTGCCAGTAGTAAGGACATCCGGGGGGAGACCCAGTACTTC
CDR3 protein: CASSKDIRGETQYF

J gene: TRBJ2-4
clone size: .
D gene: .
V gene: TRBV21-1
CDR3 DNA: TGTGCCAGCAGCATTCCCCGGGACAGCGACAAAAACATTCAGTACTTC
CDR3 protein: CASSIPRDSDKNIQYF

J gene: TRBJ2-7
clone size: .
D gene: .
V gene: TRBV6-5
CDR3 DNA: TGTGCCAGCAGCCTCAGGGGCCCCTACGAGCAGTACTTC
CDR3 protein: CASSLRGPYEQYF

J gene: TRBJ2-1
clone size: .
D gene: TRBD1
V gene: TRBV7-6
CDR3 DNA: TGTGCCAGCAGCTCCGGACAGGGGTCATGGGGGGAGCAGTTCTTC
CDR3 protein: CASSSGQGSWGEQFF

J gene: TRBJ1-2
clone size: few
D gene: .
V gene: TRBV19
CDR3 DNA: TGTGCCAGTAGTCGCGGGGGGCCAGACTATGGCTACACCTTC
CDR3 protein: CASSRGGPDYGYTF

J gene: TRBJ1-6
clone size: .
D gene: .
V gene: TRBV7-2
CDR3 DNA: TGTGCCAGCAGCTTTGGCCGCCCGGCGTTGAGTAATTCACCCCTCCACTTT
CDR3 protein: CASSFGRPALSNSPLHF

J gene: TRBJ2-7
clone size: medium-sized
D gene: .
V gene: TRBV18
CDR3 DNA: TGTGCCAGCTCACCAAGGGTCCCAGGGAGGTACGAGCAGTACTTC
CDR3 protein: CASSPRVPGRYEQYF

J gene: TRBJ2-7
clone size: .
D gene: TRBD2
V gene: TRBV6-5
CDR3 DNA: TGTGCCAGCAGCCCATCCGCCGCGGGGGGGCAAAATCGCGAGCAGTACTTC
CDR3 protein: CASSPSAAGGQNREQYF

J gene: TRBJ2-7
clone size: few
D gene: TRBD2
V gene: TRBV19
CDR3 DNA: TGTGCCAGTAAGGAGACTAGCGGGGGGCGCAACGAGCAGTACTTC
CDR3 protein: CASKETSGGRNEQYF

J gene: TRBJ2-1
clone size: medium-sized
D gene: TRBD2
V gene: TRBV29-1
CDR3 DNA: TGCAGCGTCAGGATAGCGGGAGGGCCCTCTAATGAGCAGTTCTTC
CDR3 protein: CSVRIAGGPSNEQFF

J gene: TRBJ2-3
clone size: few
D gene: .
V gene: TRBV6-2/TRBV6-3
CDR3 DNA: TGTGCCAGCAGTTGGGCGGGGTCTTACACAGATACGCAGTATTTT
CDR3 protein: CASSWAGSYTDTQYF

J gene: TRBJ1-4
clone size: .
D gene: .
V gene: TRBV4-3
CDR3 DNA: TGCGCCAGCAGCCAAGAGATGGGCGAAAAACTGTTTTTT
CDR3 protein: CASSQEMGEKLFF

J gene: TRBJ1-4
clone size: .
D gene: .
V gene: TRBV20-1
CDR3 DNA: TGCAGTGCTAGAGATAAGGCAGCCCACGGAGCTAATGAAAAACTGTTTTTT
CDR3 protein: CSARDKAAHGANEKLFF

J gene: TRBJ2-5
clone size: .
D gene: .
V gene: TRBV5-6
CDR3 DNA: TGTGCCAGCAGCTTGGGGCCGGGGGCGGGAGAGACCCAGTACTTC
CDR3 protein: CASSLGPGAGETQYF

J gene: TRBJ2-1
clone size: .
D gene: TRBD1
V gene: TRBV10-3
CDR3 DNA: TGTGCCATCAGTGAGGGGACAGGGGGCAATGAGCAGTTCTTC
CDR3 protein: CAISEGTGGNEQFF

J gene: TRBJ2-3
clone size: many
D gene: .
V gene: TRBV19
CDR3 DNA: TGTGCCAGTAGCCCCTCGGCAGATACGCAGTATTTT
CDR3 protein: CASSPSADTQYF

J gene: TRBJ1-1
clone size: .
D gene: TRBD1
V gene: TRBV6-1
CDR3 DNA: TGTGCCAGCAGTAAATTGGACAGGGCTGCTGAAGCTTTCTTT
CDR3 protein: CASSKLDRAAEAFF

J gene: TRBJ2-1
clone size: many
D gene: TRBD2
V gene: TRBV18
CDR3 DNA: TGTGCCAGCTCACCGCTAACTAGCGGGGGGACCGGTGAGCAGTTCTTC
CDR3 protein: CASSPLTSGGTGEQFF

J gene: TRBJ1-2
clone size: medium-sized
D gene: .
V gene: TRBV29-1
CDR3 DNA: TGCAGCGTTGATGGGTCGGACTATGGCTACACCTTC
CDR3 protein: CSVDGSDYGYTF

J gene: TRBJ1-5
clone size: .
D gene: .
V gene: TRBV6-5
CDR3 DNA: TGTGCAATCGGGGGGGGGCCCAATCAGCCCCAGCATTTT
CDR3 protein: CAIGGGPNQPQHF

J gene: TRBJ2-1
clone size: many
D gene: .
V gene: TRBV6-5
CDR3 DNA: TGTGCCAGCAGTTACGTGGATGCCAATGAGCAGTTCTTC
CDR3 protein: CASSYVDANEQFF

J gene: TRBJ2-1
clone size: medium-sized
D gene: .
V gene: TRBV18
CDR3 DNA: TGTGCCAGCTCACCGGGGAATGAGCAGTTCTTC
CDR3 protein: CASSPGNEQFF

J gene: TRBJ2-3
clone size: once
D gene: TRBD2
V gene: TRBV5-1
CDR3 DNA: TGCGCCAGCAGTCTAGCGGGAGTATTGGCAGATACGCAGTATTTT
CDR3 protein: CASSLAGVLADTQYF

J gene: TRBJ1-2
clone size: medium-sized
D gene: .
V gene: TRBV29-1
CDR3 DNA: TGCAGCGTTGCCGGGGGGCGGGATGGCTACACCTTC
CDR3 protein: CSVAGGRDGYTF

J gene: TRBJ2-2
clone size: few
D gene: .
V gene: TRBV20-1
CDR3 DNA: TGCAGTGCTAGGACGGGACAGAACACCGGGGAGCTGTTTTTT
CDR3 protein: CSARTGQNTGELFF

J gene: TRBJ2-1
clone size: .
D gene: TRBD2
V gene: TRBV5-6
CDR3 DNA: TGTGCCAGCAGCGATGCCCTAGCGGGGGGGTACAATGAGCAGTTCTTC
CDR3 protein: CASSDALAGGYNEQFF

J gene: TRBJ1-1
clone size: .
D gene: .
V gene: TRBV19
CDR3 DNA: TGTGCCAGTAGTACTTCGCGGAAGGACACTGAAGCTTTCTTT
CDR3 protein: CASSTSRKDTEAFF

J gene: TRBJ2-7
clone size: .
D gene: .
V gene: TRBV19
CDR3 DNA: TGTGCCACAACCACACCGGGCAGGGGCTCCTACGAGCAGTACTTC
CDR3 protein: CATTTPGRGSYEQYF

J gene: TRBJ1-2
clone size: .
D gene: TRBD1
V gene: TRBV20-1
CDR3 DNA: TGCAGTGCTAGTGCTCCCGGGACAGCCTATGGCTACACCTTC
CDR3 protein: CSASAPGTAYGYTF

J gene: TRBJ2-7
clone size: many
D gene: TRBD2
V gene: TRBV19
CDR3 DNA: TGTGCCAGTAGTATAGGGGGGGGGAGAGACGAGCAGTACTTC
CDR3 protein: CASSIGGGRDEQYF

J gene: TRBJ2-1
clone size: .
D gene: .
V gene: TRBV18
CDR3 DNA: TGTGCCACCTCACCATCAGGCAGGGGCGAATACAATGAGCAGTTCTTC
CDR3 protein: CATSPSGRGEYNEQFF